This T cell receptor (beta chain) appears in the sequencing data of a study of T cell responses to AZD1222 COVID-19 vaccine. Study-wide results and limits: Elevations in Spike-specific TCR breadth and depth followed administration of two AZD1222 doses.

Some clones are missing from TCRdb's copy, which holds only in-frame ones; the method was immunoSEQ multiplex PCR. The sample lists almost 35,000 clones, approximately 88% occurring once. Turning to this clone: Its antigen is unidentified.

This sequence originates from an adult in good health. Sequencing was performed on peripheral blood, taken on day 0 of AZD1222 vaccination.

The CDR3 bases are TGTGCCAGCAGCTTGGAGCAGGGGCTGAACACTGAAGCTTTCTTT. The encoded protein is CASSLEQGLNTEAFF. The rearrangement links TRBV5-4 to TRBJ1-1; a weak D match, TRBD1 (6 bases). V lost 0 bases to trimming and J lost 0 bases, with 9 bases between them. CDR3 size: 15 residues. Germline CDR1 SGHNT, CDR2 YYREEE (reference sequence).